Listed below are T cell receptor beta chains from one sample, sequenced in a study of cytomegalovirus exposure and HLA in healthy donors. Using immunoSEQ multiplex PCR, the repertoire was profiled, and TCRdb retains in-frame clones only, with some absent. The sample contains 150,000 to 200,000 clones, 82% of which appear only once. The sequencing sample was made of PBMCs. The receptors derive from a woman between 18 and 29 years old in good health and CMV-seronegative. CDR3s include the opening cysteine and the closing phenylalanine or tryptophan.

V: TRBV6-1
CDR3: CASSDGTGPVTEAFF

V: TRBV30
CDR3: CACKVTGGRETQYF

V: TRBV19
CDR3: CASSTTGGEETQYF

V: TRBV10-2
CDR3: CASTGQGMNQPQHF

V: TRBV7-9
CDR3: CASGSQGYTGELFF

V: TRBV27
CDR3: CASSRRGSNQPQHF

V: TRBV28
CDR3: CASSPLGLAGGSYNEQFF

V: TRBV19
CDR3: CASSSRRSGTGKAEAFF

V: TRBV6-5
CDR3: CASSYSYGQGSYEQYF

V: TRBV6-1
CDR3: CASSEFAGSGRQTQYF

V: TRBV5-1
CDR3: CASSSSGRNTGELFF

V: TRBV5-4
CDR3: CASGTGTEETQYF

V: TRBV5-4
CDR3: CASSLSVLPGVNGYTF

V: TRBV25-1
CDR3: CASSSLPGTGGPEAFF

V: TRBV25-1
CDR3: CASAYSIQETQYF

V: TRBV23-1
CDR3: CASSRGVNQPQHF

V: TRBV9
CDR3: CASSALGTTSGNTIYF

V: TRBV7-8
CDR3: CASSKLEVNTEAFF

V: TRBV7-8
CDR3: CASSLGQGKIGNTIYF

V: TRBV28
CDR3: CASSSSGENIQYF

V: TRBV5-1
CDR3: CASSTGANYGYTF

V: TRBV5-5
CDR3: CASSQTGDSYQPQHF

V: TRBV9
CDR3: CASSADSSAPLHF

V: TRBV12-5
CDR3: CASGLIPGQGTDTQYF

V: TRBV27
CDR3: CATDRNRANTEAFF

V: TRBV2
CDR3: CARDTGDLEAFF

V: TRBV27
CDR3: CASSPGQGASPLHF

V: TRBV19
CDR3: CASRDQRQGNQPQHF

V: TRBV2
CDR3: CASMSTGGNQPQHF

V: TRBV9
CDR3: CASSVEGVGPDTQYF

V: TRBV7-3
CDR3: CASSLSRHEQYF

V: TRBV6-1
CDR3: CASCGSVYSNQPQHF

V: TRBV27
CDR3: CASSFVGRGGAFF

V: TRBV28
CDR3: CASRKTGTGNTIYF

V: TRBV4-2
CDR3: CASSQGTGDGEQYF

V: TRBV7-9
CDR3: CSSSLRLAGEEFF

V: TRBV7-6
CDR3: CASSSGGLSYEQYF

V: TRBV7-8
CDR3: CASSFSGEGSDTQYF

V: TRBV4-1
CDR3: CASSLDPAGAPLNTEAFF

V: TRBV7-6
CDR3: CASSLGPSGSRADTQYF

V: TRBV27
CDR3: CASSQRLVNEQFF

V: TRBV6-5
CDR3: CASTRGGPYEQYF

V: TRBV28
CDR3: CASRGQRETQYF

V: TRBV27
CDR3: CASRQGEGAIGELFF

V: TRBV7-3
CDR3: CASSPSYTGELFF

V: TRBV7-9
CDR3: CASSEVQYYEQYF

V: TRBV6-5
CDR3: CASSHLSGPEKLFF